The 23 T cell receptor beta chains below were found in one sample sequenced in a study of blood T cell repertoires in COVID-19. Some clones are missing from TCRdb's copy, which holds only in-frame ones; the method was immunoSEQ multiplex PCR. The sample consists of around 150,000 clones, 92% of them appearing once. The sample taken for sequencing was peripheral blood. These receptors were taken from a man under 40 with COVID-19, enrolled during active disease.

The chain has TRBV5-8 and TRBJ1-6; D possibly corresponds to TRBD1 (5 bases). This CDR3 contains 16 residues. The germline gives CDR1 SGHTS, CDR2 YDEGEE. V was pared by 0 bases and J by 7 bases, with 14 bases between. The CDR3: CASSLDDYRRNSPLHF. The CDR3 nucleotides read TGTGCCAGCAGCTTGGATGATTACAGGCGGAATTCACCCCTCCACTTT.

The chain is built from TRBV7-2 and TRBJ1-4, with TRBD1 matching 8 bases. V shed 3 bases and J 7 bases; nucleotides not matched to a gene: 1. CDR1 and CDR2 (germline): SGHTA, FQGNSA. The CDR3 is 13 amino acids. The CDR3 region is CASSFGQGEKLFF. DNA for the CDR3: TGTGCCAGCAGCTTTGGACAGGGTGAAAAACTGTTTTTT.

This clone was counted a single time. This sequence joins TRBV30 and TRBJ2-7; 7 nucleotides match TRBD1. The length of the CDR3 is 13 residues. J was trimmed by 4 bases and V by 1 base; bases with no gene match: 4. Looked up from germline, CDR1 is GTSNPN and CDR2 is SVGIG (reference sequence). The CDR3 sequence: CAWSARTGYEQYF. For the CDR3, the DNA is TGTGCCTGGAGTGCTCGGACAGGTTACGAGCAGTACTTC.

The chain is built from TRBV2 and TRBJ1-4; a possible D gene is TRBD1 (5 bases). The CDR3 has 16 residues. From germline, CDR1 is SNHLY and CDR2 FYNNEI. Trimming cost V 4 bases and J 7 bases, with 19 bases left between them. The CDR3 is CASSGKTGGIGEKLFF. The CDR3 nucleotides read TGTGCCAGCAGTGGAAAAACCGGGGGGATTGGTGAAAAACTGTTTTTT.

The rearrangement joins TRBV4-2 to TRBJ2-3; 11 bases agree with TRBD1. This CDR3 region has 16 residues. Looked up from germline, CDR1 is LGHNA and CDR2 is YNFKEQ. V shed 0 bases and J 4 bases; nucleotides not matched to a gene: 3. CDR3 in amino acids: CASSQDRTGGADTQYF. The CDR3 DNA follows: TGTGCCAGCAGCCAAGATCGGACAGGGGGCGCAGATACGCAGTATTTT.

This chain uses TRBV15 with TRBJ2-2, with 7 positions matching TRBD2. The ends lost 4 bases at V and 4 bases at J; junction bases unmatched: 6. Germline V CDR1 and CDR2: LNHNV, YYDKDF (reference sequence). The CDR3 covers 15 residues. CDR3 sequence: CATSKASGATGELFF. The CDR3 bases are TGTGCCACCAGCAAAGCTAGCGGAGCCACCGGGGAGCTGTTTTTT.

In DNA, the CDR3 is TGTGCTAGTGGTACCACAGGGGGTCACATTGGCTACACCTTC. It yields the protein CASGTTGGHIGYTF. The genes are TRBV12-5 and TRBJ1-2; 8 bases are shared with TRBD1. Germline values: CDR1 LGHNT, CDR2 FRNRAP. The ends lost 5 bases at V and 7 bases at J; junction bases unmatched: 9. This CDR3 spans 14 amino acids.

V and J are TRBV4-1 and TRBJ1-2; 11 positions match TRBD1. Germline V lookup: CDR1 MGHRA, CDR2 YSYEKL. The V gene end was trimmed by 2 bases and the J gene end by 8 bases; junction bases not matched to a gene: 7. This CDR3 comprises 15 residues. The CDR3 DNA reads TGCGCCAGCAGCCAAAGGACAGGGGGCTATTCGGGCTACACCTTC. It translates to CASSQRTGGYSGYTF.

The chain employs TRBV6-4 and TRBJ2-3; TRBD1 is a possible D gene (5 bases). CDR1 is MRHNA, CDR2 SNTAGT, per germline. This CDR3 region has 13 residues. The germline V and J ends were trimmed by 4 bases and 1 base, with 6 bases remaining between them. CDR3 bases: TGTGCCAGCAGTGCCAGGGGCACAGATACGCAGTATTTT. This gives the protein CASSARGTDTQYF.

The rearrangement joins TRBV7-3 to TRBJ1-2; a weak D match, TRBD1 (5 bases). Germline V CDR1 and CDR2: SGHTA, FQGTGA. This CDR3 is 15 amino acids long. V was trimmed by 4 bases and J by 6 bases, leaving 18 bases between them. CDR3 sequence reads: CASSSHMPGGNGYTF. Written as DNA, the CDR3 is TGTGCCAGCAGCTCCCACATGCCCGGGGGTAATGGCTACACCTTC. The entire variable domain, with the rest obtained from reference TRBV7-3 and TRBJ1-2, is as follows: GAGVSQTPSNKVTEKGKYVELRCDPISGHTALYWYRQSLGQGPEFLIYFQGTGAADDSGLPNDRFFAVRPEGSVSTLKIQRTERGDSAVYLCASSSHMPGGNGYTFGSGTRLTVV.

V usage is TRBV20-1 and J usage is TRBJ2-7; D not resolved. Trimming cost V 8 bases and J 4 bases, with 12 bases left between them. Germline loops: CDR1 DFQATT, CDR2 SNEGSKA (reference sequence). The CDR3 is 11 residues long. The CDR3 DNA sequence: TGCAGTCTAACCGACGGGTACGAGCAGTACTTC. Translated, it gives CSLTDGYEQYF.

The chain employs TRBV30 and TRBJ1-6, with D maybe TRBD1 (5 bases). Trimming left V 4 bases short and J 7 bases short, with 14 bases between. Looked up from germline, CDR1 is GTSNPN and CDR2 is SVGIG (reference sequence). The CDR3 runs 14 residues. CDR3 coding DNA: TGTGCCTGGACCGCCGGGACTCTAAATTCACCCCTCCACTTT. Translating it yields CAWTAGTLNSPLHF.

The CDR3 region has the DNA TGTGCCATCAGCAAACAGGGGGCGGGGACTGAAGCTTTCTTT. The encoded protein is CAISKQGAGTEAFF. The chain carries TRBV10-3 and TRBJ1-1; 9 nucleotides match TRBD1. Looked up from germline, CDR1 is ENHRY and CDR2 is SYGVKD. The CDR3 runs 14 residues. V was pared by 6 bases and J by 5 bases, with 7 bases of the junction left unmatched.

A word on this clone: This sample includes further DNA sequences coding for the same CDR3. CDR3 region: CASSLGLETQYF. As DNA, the CDR3 is TGTGCCAGCAGCTTAGGCCTAGAGACCCAGTACTTC. The chain employs TRBV13 and TRBJ2-5; D is uncertain. Trimming cost V 0 bases and J 4 bases, with 3 bases left between them. The CDR3 sequence is 12 residues long. Germline CDR1 is PRHDT and CDR2 is FYEKMQ (reference sequence).

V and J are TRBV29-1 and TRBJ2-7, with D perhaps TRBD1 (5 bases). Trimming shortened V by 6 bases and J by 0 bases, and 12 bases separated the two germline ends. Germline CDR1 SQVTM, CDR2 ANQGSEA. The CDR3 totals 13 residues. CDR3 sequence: CSVLAGSSYEQYF. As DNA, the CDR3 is TGCAGCGTACTGGCAGGGTCCTCCTACGAGCAGTACTTC.

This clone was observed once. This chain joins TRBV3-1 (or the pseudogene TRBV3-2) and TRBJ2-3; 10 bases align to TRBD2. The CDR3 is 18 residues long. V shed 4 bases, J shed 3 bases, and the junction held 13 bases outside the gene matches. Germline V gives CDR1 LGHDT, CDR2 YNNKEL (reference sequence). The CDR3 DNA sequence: TGTGCCAGCAGCCCCGGTCCAGCGGGAGGGCGAAGGACAGATACGCAGTATTTT. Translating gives CASSPGPAGGRRTDTQYF.

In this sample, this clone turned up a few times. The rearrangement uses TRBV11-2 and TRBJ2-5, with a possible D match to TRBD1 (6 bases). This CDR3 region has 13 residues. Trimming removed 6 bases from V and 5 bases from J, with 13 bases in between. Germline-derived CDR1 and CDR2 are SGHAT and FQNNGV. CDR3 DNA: TGTGCCAGCAGGAAACAGGGTTCGGAGACCCAGTACTTC. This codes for CASRKQGSETQYF.

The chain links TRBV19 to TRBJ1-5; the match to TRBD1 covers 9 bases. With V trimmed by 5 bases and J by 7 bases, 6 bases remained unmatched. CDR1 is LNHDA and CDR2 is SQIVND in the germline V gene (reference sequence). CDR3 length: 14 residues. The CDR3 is CASSSGQGKQPQHF. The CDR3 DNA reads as TGTGCCAGTAGTTCCGGACAGGGGAAACAGCCCCAGCATTTT.

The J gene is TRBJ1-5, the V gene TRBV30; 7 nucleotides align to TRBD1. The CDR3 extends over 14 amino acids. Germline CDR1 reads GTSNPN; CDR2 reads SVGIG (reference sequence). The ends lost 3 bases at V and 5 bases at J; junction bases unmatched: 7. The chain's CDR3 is CAWSTGVLHQPQHF. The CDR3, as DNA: TGTGCCTGGAGCACAGGGGTTTTGCATCAGCCCCAGCATTTT. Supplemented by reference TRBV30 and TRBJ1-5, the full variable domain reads SQTIHQWPATLVQPVGSPLSLECTVEGTSNPNLYWYRQAAGRGLQLLFYSVGIGQISSEVPQNLSASRPQDRQFILSSKKLLLSDSGFYLCAWSTGVLHQPQHFGDGTRLSIL.

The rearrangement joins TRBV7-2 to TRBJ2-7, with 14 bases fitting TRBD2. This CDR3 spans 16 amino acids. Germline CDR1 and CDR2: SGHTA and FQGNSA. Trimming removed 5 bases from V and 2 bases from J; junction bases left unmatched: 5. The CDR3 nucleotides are TGTGCCAGCAGCGCCCGACTAGCGGGAGGGCCCTACGAGCAGTACTTC. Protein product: CASSARLAGGPYEQYF.

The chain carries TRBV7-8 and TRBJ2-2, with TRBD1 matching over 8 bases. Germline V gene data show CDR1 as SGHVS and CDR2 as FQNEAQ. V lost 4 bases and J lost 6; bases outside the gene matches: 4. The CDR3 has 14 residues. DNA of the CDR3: TGTGCCAGCAGCTACGGACAGGGTGCCGGGGAGCTGTTTTTT. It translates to CASSYGQGAGELFF.

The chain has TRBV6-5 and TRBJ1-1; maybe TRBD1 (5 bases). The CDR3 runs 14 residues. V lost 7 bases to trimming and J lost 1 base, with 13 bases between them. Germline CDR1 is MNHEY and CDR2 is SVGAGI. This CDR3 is CASIATGGNTEAFF. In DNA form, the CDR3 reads TGTGCCAGCATTGCGACCGGGGGGAACACTGAAGCTTTCTTT.

The chain's CDR3 is CAWKGYGYTF. The CDR3 DNA sequence: TGTGCCTGGAAGGGGTATGGCTACACCTTC. The genes are TRBV30 and TRBJ1-2, with TRBD1 as a possible D gene (5 bases). Deletions cut 4 bases from V and 5 bases from J, with 5 bases between. This CDR3 is built from 10 residues. Germline CDR1 reads GTSNPN; CDR2 reads SVGIG (reference sequence).